This T cell receptor (beta chain) was sequenced for a study of blood T cells in healthy people across ages. Using a J-beta primer mix together with a sample-barcoded 5' primer, a second PCR was run for about 6 to 11 cycles. MiXCR was run by TCRdb on the 5' RACE reads, yielding one entry per CDR3 protein. The sample records hundreds of thousands of distinct CDR3 sequences, 58% being singletons. Remarks on this clonotype: Its antigen is undetermined.

Study-level points and caveats: There were more naive CD4+ cells and higher diversity in long-lived donors than in aged donors.

Germline assignment: CDR1 ENHRY and CDR2 SYGVKD. The germline V and J ends were trimmed by 6 bases and 1 base, with 15 bases remaining between them. The CDR3 totals 15 residues. The clonotype was recovered from a man between 60 and 75 years old in good health. The material sequenced was blood. The V gene is TRBV10-3, the J gene TRBJ2-5; D may be TRBD1 (6 bases). CDR3 sequence (DNA): TGTGCCATCAGCAATGCCGGGACATCCCAAGAGACCCAGTACTTC. Its translation is CAISNAGTSQETQYF.